This T cell receptor (beta chain) was sequenced in a study of shared T cell receptors in the human thymus. The repertoire was sequenced with immunoSEQ multiplex PCR; TCRdb's copy has only in-frame clones and lacks some. The sample lists about 660,000 clones, over 75% occurring once. CDR3 length equals 16 residues. Germline V gives CDR1 PRHDT, CDR2 FYEKMQ (reference sequence). Deletions cut 4 bases from V and 11 bases from J, with 25 bases between. These same records also appear under a second study, on human thymus T cells. That work adds: Thymus tissue for the work was resected from patients undergoing corrective heart surgery. In unrelated individuals, thymic repertoires overlapped highly, according to related research.

The material sequenced was thymocytes. The receptor comes from a boy younger than two with a congenital heart defect. The chain recombines TRBV13 with TRBJ2-3, with TRBD1 as a possible D gene (6 bases). The CDR3 here is CASSSAPQGWSGVQYF. The CDR3 region has the DNA TGTGCCAGCAGCTCAGCCCCACAGGGCTGGTCTGGTGTGCAGTATTTT.